These 24 T cell receptor beta chains share one sample of origin, sequenced in a study of blood T cell repertoires in COVID-19. Sequencing used immunoSEQ multiplex PCR; TCRdb keeps in-frame clones, though not all of them. Of approximately 110,000 clones in the sample, over 65% were seen once. The sample was peripheral blood. The receptors stem from a woman between 40 and 55 years old with acute or convalescent COVID-19.

The chain carries TRBV9 and TRBJ1-1; D gene ambiguous. Trimming pared 0 bases from V and 3 bases from J, leaving 12 bases between. There are 15 residues in the CDR3. Per the germline V gene, CDR1 is SGDLS and CDR2 is YYNGEE. DNA for the CDR3: TGTGCCAGCAGCGTAGTTGAGGGCTCGGACACTGAAGCTTTCTTT. Translated, it gives CASSVVEGSDTEAFF.

This chain uses TRBV7-2 with TRBJ2-7; 10 positions match TRBD2. The J segment lost 1 base and the V segment lost 5 bases, leaving 5 bases of the junction unmatched. Germline CDR1 and CDR2: SGHTA and FQGNSA. This CDR3 has 15 residues. The CDR3: CASSPRTSGSYEQYF. In DNA form, the CDR3 reads TGTGCCAGCAGCCCTAGGACTAGCGGTTCCTACGAGCAGTACTTC.

The CDR3 region has the DNA TGTGCCTGGAGTGCCCTAGCGGGGGATGAGCAGTTCTTC. Amino acids: CAWSALAGDEQFF. The rearrangement joins TRBV30 to TRBJ2-1; 10 nucleotides agree with TRBD2. CDR1 is GTSNPN, CDR2 SVGIG, per germline (reference sequence). Trimming cost V 1 base and J 8 bases; bases outside gene matches: 2. There are 13 residues in the CDR3.

The CDR3 loop is CASSQFRAGWEKLFF. The CDR3 coding sequence is TGCGCCAGCAGTCAATTTCGGGCAGGGTGGGAAAAACTGTTTTTT. The chain carries TRBV23-1 and TRBJ1-4; the D gene is possibly TRBD1 (5 bases). TRBV23-1 qualifies as an ORF whose function is uncertain. CDR3 size: 15 residues. The V and J ends lost 1 base and 8 bases respectively, with 14 bases between them.

The chain recombines TRBV6-6 with TRBJ1-3; 8 nucleotides align to TRBD1. V gave up 8 bases and J gave up 5 bases; unmatched junction bases: 8. The CDR3 is 14 residues long. CDR1 and CDR2 (germline): MNHNY, SVGAGI (reference sequence). The CDR3: CASEKGTGRNTIYF. The CDR3 coding sequence is TGTGCCAGCGAAAAAGGGACAGGCCGAAACACCATATATTTT.

The count of this clone is one. The V call is TRBV16, the J call TRBJ1-1, with D unclear. CDR3 size: 13 residues. The germline CDR1 and CDR2 sequences are KGHSY and FQNENV. V lost 1 base, J lost 6 bases, and 9 bases lay in between. CDR3 sequence (DNA): TGTGCCAGCAGCCAATTTTTCGCAGCTGAAGCTTTCTTT. This gives the protein CASSQFFAAEAFF.

DNA for the CDR3: TGTGCCAGCACCCTGACAGGGACGGGCACTGAAGCTTTCTTT. Amino acid sequence: CASTLTGTGTEAFF. The V gene is TRBV6-5, the J gene TRBJ1-1; 7 nucleotides line up with TRBD1. This CDR3 is built from 14 residues. With 7 bases clipped from V and 4 bases from J, the junction kept 9 bases outside the gene matches. CDR1 and CDR2 (germline): MNHEY, SVGAGI.

V is TRBV19 and J is TRBJ2-7; tentative D call: TRBD1 (6 bases). Trimming took 2 bases from V and 4 from J, leaving 9 bases between them. Germline-derived CDR1 and CDR2 are LNHDA and SQIVND (reference sequence). The CDR3 runs 13 residues. CDR3 residues: CASSINRGYEQYF. For the CDR3, the DNA is TGTGCCAGTAGTATAAATAGGGGGTACGAGCAGTACTTC. Together with reference TRBV19 and TRBJ2-7, the CDR3 gives the full variable domain: DGGITQSPKYLFRKEGQNVTLSCEQNLNHDAMYWYRQDPGQGLRLIYYSQIVNDFQKGDIAEGYSVSREKKESFPLTVTSAQKNPTAFYLCASSINRGYEQYFGPGTRLTVT.

The chain uses TRBV30 and TRBJ1-6, with D perhaps TRBD1 (6 bases). There are 17 residues in the CDR3. V was pared by 5 bases and J by 0 bases, with 17 bases between. Germline V gene sequence: CDR1 GTSNPN, CDR2 SVGIG (reference sequence). The CDR3 nucleotides read TGTGCCTGGGGGAGCCGACAGGTACCCTCCTATAATTCACCCCTCCACTTT. This encodes CAWGSRQVPSYNSPLHF.

This clone was seen a handful of times. This rearrangement joins TRBV5-1 to TRBJ1-6, with 7 bases that match TRBD1. The V gene's germline CDR1 is SGHRS and CDR2 YFSETQ. After removal of 4 bases from V and 8 bases from J, the junction contained 9 bases not matched to a gene. The CDR3 runs 15 residues. CDR3 DNA sequence: TGCGCCAGCAGCGAGGGGACAGCAGCGGATTCACCCCTCCACTTT. Translating gives CASSEGTAADSPLHF.

This chain uses TRBV6-5 with TRBJ2-7; 8 bases are shared with TRBD2. The CDR3 has 15 residues. V lost 6 bases to trimming and J lost 3 bases; unmatched junction nucleotides: 10. CDR1 MNHEY and CDR2 SVGAGI come from the germline V gene. CDR3 protein: CASSRGSGEIYEQYF. The CDR3 DNA is TGTGCCAGCAGCCGGGGTAGCGGGGAGATCTACGAGCAGTACTTC.

The chain couples TRBV7-2 to TRBJ2-7, with 15 bases lining up with TRBD2. Germline lookup yields CDR1 SGHTA and CDR2 FQGNSA. The CDR3 spans 16 residues. V gave up 5 bases and J gave up 2 bases; unmatched junction bases: 4. The CDR3 loop reads CASSTGLAGGTYEQYF. CDR3 bases: TGTGCCAGCAGCACGGGACTAGCGGGGGGAACCTACGAGCAGTACTTC.

The chain couples TRBV7-9 to TRBJ1-6; D unresolved. This CDR3 is 13 amino acids long. In germline, CDR1 is SEHNR, CDR2 FQNEAQ (reference sequence). The V end was cut by 1 base, the J end by 9 bases, with 7 bases between. The DNA of the CDR3 is TGTGCCAGCAGCTTAGTGGCCCTTTCACCCCTCCACTTT. It specifies CASSLVALSPLHF.

The chain is built from TRBV7-9 and TRBJ2-3, with D possibly matching TRBD1 (5 bases). Germline V gene lookup returns CDR1 SEHNR and CDR2 FQNEAQ (reference sequence). Deletions cut 6 bases from V and 4 bases from J, with 11 bases between. The CDR3 has 13 amino acids. The CDR3 loop reads CASRRWGPDTQYF. CDR3 sequence (DNA): TGTGCCAGCAGAAGGTGGGGCCCAGATACGCAGTATTTT.

This chain connects TRBV2 to TRBJ1-2, with TRBD1 matching over 11 bases. With 5 bases clipped from V and 6 bases from J, the junction kept 5 bases outside the gene matches. Germline V CDR1 and CDR2: SNHLY, FYNNEI. The CDR3 is 14 residues long. In DNA form, the CDR3 reads TGTGCCAGCAGTTCGGACAGGGGGCGGGATGGCTACACCTTC. It codes for CASSSDRGRDGYTF.

V gene TRBV7-2 combines with J gene TRBJ1-2; D unclear. Between the trimmed V and J ends, which lost 2 bases and 7 bases, there was a span of 14 bases. This CDR3 region has 14 residues. Germline CDR1 SGHTA, CDR2 FQGNSA. The CDR3, as DNA: TGTGCCAGCAGCTTATCGCCCGGACTCCGTGGCTACACCTTC. Residues: CASSLSPGLRGYTF.

This clone was counted a single time. The rearrangement links TRBV7-2 to TRBJ2-1, with D possibly TRBD2 on 6 matching bases. Looked up from germline, CDR1 is SGHTA and CDR2 is FQGNSA. Trimming cost V 10 bases and J 6 bases, with 10 bases left between them. The CDR3 covers 11 residues. CDR3 sequence (DNA): TGTGCCATCGCGGGGTCCAATGAGCAGTTCTTC. Amino acid sequence: CAIAGSNEQFF.

This clone was seen once. The CDR3 coding sequence is TGTGCCAGCAGTCTCACAGAGGGCGAGCAGTACTTC. Its protein is CASSLTEGEQYF. V and J are TRBV7-9 and TRBJ2-7; D is possibly TRBD2 (5 bases). The CDR3 extends over 12 amino acids. Looked up from germline, CDR1 is SEHNR and CDR2 is FQNEAQ (reference sequence). V was cut by 6 bases and J by 6 bases, with 12 bases left in between. Using reference TRBV7-9 and TRBJ2-7 for the parts outside the CDR3, the full variable domain is DTGVSQNPRHKITKRGQNVTFRCDPISEHNRLYWYRQTLGQGPEFLTYFQNEAQLEKSRLLSDRFSAERPKGSFSTLEIQRTEQGDSAMYLCASSLTEGEQYFGPGTRLTVT.

The rearrangement uses TRBV3-1 (or the pseudogene TRBV3-2) and TRBJ2-4, with 9 nucleotides matching TRBD2. Trimming took 4 bases from V and 6 from J; bases not matched to a gene: 4. This CDR3 contains 14 residues. The germline gives CDR1 LGHDT, CDR2 YNNKEL (reference sequence). CDR3 sequence reads: CASSPRGGANIQYF. CDR3 in DNA: TGTGCCAGCAGCCCCCGCGGGGGGGCAAACATTCAGTACTTC.

The CDR3 DNA sequence: TGTGCCTGGAGTGTACTGCAGAACACTGAAGCTTTCTTT. Translated, it gives CAWSVLQNTEAFF. J is TRBJ1-1 and V is TRBV30; D gene ambiguous. Per germline, CDR1 GTSNPN and CDR2 SVGIG (reference sequence). V lost 0 bases and J 1 base, leaving 6 bases between the germline ends. CDR3 length equals 13 residues.

The chain employs TRBV2 and TRBJ1-5, with D hard to call. Deletions cut 1 base from V and 3 bases from J, with 10 bases between. Germline V gene sequence: CDR1 SNHLY, CDR2 FYNNEI. The CDR3 runs to 15 residues. The CDR3 sequence: CASSEVGQINQPQHF. CDR3 DNA: TGTGCCAGCAGTGAAGTGGGCCAGATCAATCAGCCCCAGCATTTT.

The chain recombines TRBV5-1 with TRBJ2-1; a weak D match, TRBD2 (7 bases). V was cut by 0 bases and J by 8 bases, with 18 bases left in between. This CDR3 has 16 amino acids. Germline V CDR1 and CDR2: SGHRS, YFSETQ. CDR3: CASSLAGGGAGDEQFF. In DNA, the CDR3 is TGCGCCAGCAGCTTGGCAGGAGGGGGGGCCGGTGATGAGCAGTTCTTC.

The chain couples TRBV5-4 to TRBJ2-2, with D possibly matching TRBD1 (6 bases). CDR3 length: 19 amino acids. V lost 0 bases and J lost 8, with 26 bases in between. Germline V gene sequence: CDR1 SGHNT, CDR2 YYREEE (reference sequence). The CDR3: CASSLALPTRTAPSGELFF. The CDR3 nucleotides read TGTGCCAGCAGCTTGGCCTTACCAACCCGGACAGCCCCGAGTGGGGAGCTGTTTTTT.

The chain employs TRBV29-1 and TRBJ1-2; D gene uncertain. Per the germline V gene, CDR1 is SQVTM and CDR2 is ANQGSEA. This CDR3 is built from 14 residues. Trimming stripped 2 bases from V and 8 bases from J, with 18 bases between. CDR3: CSVERSGLTEGYTF. The CDR3, as DNA: TGCAGCGTTGAAAGGTCCGGGTTGACGGAGGGCTACACCTTC.